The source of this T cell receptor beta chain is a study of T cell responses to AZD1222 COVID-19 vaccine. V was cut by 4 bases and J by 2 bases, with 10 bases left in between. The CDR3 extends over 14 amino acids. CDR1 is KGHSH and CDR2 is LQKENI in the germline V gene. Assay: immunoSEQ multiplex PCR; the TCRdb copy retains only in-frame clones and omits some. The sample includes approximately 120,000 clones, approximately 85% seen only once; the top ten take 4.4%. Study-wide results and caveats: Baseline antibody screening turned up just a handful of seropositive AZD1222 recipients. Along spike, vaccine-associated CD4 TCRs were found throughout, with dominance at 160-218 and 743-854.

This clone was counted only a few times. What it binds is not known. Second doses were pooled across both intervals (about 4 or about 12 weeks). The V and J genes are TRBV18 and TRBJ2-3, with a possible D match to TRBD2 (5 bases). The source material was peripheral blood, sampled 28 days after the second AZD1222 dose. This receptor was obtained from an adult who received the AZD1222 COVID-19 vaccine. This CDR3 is CASSRSRDTDTQYF. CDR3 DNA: TGTGCCAGCTCACGTAGCCGGGACACAGATACGCAGTATTTT.